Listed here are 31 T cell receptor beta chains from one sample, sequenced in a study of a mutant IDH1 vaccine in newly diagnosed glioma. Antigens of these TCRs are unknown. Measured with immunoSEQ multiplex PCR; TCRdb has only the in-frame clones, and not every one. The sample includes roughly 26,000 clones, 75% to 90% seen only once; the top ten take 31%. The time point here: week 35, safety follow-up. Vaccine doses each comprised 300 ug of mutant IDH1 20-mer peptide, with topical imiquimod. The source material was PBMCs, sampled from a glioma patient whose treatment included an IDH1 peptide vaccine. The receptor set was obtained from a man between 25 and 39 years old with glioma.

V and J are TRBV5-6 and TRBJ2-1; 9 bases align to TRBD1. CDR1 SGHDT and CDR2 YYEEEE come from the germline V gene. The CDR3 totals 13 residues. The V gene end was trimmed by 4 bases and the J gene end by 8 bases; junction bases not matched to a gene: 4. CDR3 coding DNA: TGTGCCAGCAGCGAGGACAGGGGATATGAGCAGTTCTTC. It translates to CASSEDRGYEQFF.

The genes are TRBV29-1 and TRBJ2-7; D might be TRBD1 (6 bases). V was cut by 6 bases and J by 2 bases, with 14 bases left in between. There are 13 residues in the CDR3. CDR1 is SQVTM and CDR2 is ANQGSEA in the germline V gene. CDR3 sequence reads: CSVTGTTAYEQYF. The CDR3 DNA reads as TGCAGCGTGACCGGGACAACGGCCTACGAGCAGTACTTC.

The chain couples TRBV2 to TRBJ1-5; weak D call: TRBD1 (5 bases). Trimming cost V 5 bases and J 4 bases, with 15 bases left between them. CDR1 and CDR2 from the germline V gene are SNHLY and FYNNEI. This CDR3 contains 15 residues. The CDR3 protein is CASSSQGFDNQPQHF. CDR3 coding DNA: TGTGCCAGCAGTTCCCAGGGATTCGATAATCAGCCCCAGCATTTT.

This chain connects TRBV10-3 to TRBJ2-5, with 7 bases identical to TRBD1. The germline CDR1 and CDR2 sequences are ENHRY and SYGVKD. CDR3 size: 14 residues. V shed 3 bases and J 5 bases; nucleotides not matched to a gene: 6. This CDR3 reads CAISEDRVSETQYF. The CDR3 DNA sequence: TGTGCCATCAGTGAAGACAGGGTTTCGGAGACCCAGTACTTC.

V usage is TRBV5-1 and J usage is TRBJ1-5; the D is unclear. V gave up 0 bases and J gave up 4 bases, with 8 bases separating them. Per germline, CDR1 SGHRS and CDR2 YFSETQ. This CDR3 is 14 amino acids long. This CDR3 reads CASSLESGNQPQHF. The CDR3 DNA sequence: TGCGCCAGCAGCTTGGAGTCGGGAAATCAGCCCCAGCATTTT.

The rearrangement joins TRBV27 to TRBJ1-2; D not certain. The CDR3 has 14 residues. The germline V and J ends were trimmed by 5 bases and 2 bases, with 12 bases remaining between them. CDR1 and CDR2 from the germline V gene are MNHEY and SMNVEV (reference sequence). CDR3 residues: CASSPLVGNYGYTF. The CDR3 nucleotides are TGTGCCAGCAGTCCACTGGTCGGAAACTATGGCTACACCTTC.

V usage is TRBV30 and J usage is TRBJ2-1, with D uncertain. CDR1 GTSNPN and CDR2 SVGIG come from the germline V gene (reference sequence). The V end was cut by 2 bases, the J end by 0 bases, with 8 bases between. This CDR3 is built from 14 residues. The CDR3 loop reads CAWSLGHSYNEQFF. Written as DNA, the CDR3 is TGTGCCTGGAGTCTTGGTCACTCCTACAATGAGCAGTTCTTC.

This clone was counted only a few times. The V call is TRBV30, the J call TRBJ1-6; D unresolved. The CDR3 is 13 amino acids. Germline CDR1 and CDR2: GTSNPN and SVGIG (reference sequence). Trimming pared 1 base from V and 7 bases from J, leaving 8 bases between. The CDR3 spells CAWSGSSNSPLHF. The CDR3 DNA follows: TGTGCCTGGAGTGGGAGCTCCAATTCACCCCTCCACTTT.

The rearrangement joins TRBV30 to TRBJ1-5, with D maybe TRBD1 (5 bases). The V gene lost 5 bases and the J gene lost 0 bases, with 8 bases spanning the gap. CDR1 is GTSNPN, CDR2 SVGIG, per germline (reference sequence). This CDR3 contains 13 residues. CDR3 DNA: TGTGCCTGGGACGACAGTAGCAATCAGCCCCAGCATTTT. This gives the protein CAWDDSSNQPQHF.

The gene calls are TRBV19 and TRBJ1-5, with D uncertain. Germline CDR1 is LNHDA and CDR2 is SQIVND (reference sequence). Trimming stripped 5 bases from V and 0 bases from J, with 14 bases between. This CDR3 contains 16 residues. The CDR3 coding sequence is TGTGCCAGTAGTCCACGACCGCTAATTAGCAATCAGCCCCAGCATTTT. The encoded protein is CASSPRPLISNQPQHF.

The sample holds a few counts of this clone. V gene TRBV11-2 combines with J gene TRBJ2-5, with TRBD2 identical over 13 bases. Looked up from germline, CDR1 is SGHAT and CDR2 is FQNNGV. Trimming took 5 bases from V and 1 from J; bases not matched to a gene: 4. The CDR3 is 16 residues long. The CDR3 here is CASSPRTSGSQETQYF. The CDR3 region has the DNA TGTGCCAGCAGCCCGAGGACTAGCGGGAGCCAAGAGACCCAGTACTTC.

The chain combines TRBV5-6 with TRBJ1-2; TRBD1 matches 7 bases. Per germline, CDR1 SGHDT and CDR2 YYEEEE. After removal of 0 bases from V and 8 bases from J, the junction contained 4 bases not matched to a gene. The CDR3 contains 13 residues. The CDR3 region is CASSLVRGFGYTF. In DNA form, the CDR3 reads TGTGCCAGCAGCTTGGTCAGGGGGTTCGGCTACACCTTC.

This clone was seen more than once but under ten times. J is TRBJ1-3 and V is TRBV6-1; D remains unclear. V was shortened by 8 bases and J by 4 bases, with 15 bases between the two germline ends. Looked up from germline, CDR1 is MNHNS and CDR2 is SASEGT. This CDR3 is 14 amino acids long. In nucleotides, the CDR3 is TGTGCCAGCCACCTTTCGGGGAACGGAAACACCATATATTTT. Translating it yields CASHLSGNGNTIYF.

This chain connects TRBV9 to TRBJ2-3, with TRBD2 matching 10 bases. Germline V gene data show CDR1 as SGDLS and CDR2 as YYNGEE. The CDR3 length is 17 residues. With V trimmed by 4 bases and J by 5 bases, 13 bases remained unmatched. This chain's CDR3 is CASSLEGTSGKGDTQYF. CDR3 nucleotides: TGTGCCAGCAGCCTAGAGGGTACTAGCGGGAAGGGAGATACGCAGTATTTT.

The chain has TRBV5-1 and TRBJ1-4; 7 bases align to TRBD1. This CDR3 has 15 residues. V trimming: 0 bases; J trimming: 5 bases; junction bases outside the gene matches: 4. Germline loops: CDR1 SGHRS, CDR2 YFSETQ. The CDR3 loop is CASSLDSQGNEKLFF. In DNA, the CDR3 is TGCGCCAGCAGCTTGGATTCACAGGGGAATGAAAAACTGTTTTTT.

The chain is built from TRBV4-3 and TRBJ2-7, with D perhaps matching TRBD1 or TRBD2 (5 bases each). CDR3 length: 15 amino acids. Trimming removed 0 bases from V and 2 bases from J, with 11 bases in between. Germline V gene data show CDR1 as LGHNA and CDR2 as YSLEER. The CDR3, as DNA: TGCGCCAGCAGCCAAGACCGGGACGGGGCCTACGAGCAGTACTTC. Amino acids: CASSQDRDGAYEQYF.

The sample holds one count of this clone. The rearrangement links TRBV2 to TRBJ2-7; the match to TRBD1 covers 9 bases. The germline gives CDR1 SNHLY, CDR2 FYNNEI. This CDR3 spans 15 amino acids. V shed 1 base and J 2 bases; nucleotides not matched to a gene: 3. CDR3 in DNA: TGTGCCAGCAGTGAAGGGACAGGGGATACCTACGAGCAGTACTTC. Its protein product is CASSEGTGDTYEQYF.

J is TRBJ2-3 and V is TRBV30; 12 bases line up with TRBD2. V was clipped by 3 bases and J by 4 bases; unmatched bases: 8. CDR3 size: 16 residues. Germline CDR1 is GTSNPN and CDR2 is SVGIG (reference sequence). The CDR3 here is CAWSTTSGSYADTQYF. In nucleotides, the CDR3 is TGTGCCTGGAGCACGACTAGCGGGAGTTACGCAGATACGCAGTATTTT. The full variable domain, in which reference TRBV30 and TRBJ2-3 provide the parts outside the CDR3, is SQTIHQWPATLVQPVGSPLSLECTVEGTSNPNLYWYRQAAGRGLQLLFYSVGIGQISSEVPQNLSASRPQDRQFILSSKKLLLSDSGFYLCAWSTTSGSYADTQYFGPGTRLTVL.

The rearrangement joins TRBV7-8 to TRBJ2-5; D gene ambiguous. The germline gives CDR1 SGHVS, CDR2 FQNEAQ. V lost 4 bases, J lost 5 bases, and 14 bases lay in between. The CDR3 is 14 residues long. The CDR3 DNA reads TGTGCCAGCAGCTCCCCCGAGCCCCGGGAGACCCAGTACTTC. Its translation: CASSSPEPRETQYF.

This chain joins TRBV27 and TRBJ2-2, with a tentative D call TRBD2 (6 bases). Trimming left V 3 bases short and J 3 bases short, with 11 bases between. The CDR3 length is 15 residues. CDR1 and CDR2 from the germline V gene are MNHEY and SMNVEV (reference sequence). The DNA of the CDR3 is TGTGCCAGCAGTTTTGGGGGACTTTACACCGGGGAGCTGTTTTTT. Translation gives CASSFGGLYTGELFF.

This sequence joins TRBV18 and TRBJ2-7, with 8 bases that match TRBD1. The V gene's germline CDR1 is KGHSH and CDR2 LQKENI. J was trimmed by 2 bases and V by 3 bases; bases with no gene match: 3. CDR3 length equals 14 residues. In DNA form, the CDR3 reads TGTGCCAGCTCACCCGGGACAGGAACCTACGAGCAGTACTTC. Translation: CASSPGTGTYEQYF.

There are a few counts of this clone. This chain's CDR3 is CASSSLDSPDSPLHF. CDR3 DNA: TGTGCCAGCAGCTCCTTGGACAGCCCAGATTCACCCCTCCACTTT. This sequence joins TRBV9 and TRBJ1-6; the D gene is possibly TRBD1 (6 bases). CDR3 length: 15 amino acids. Trimming removed 4 bases at V and 8 bases at J, with 16 bases between. Germline values: CDR1 SGDLS, CDR2 YYNGEE. The full variable domain, its missing parts supplied by reference TRBV9 and TRBJ1-6, is DSGVTQTPKHLITATGQRVTLRCSPRSGDLSVYWYQQSLDQGLQFLIQYYNGEERAKGNILERFSAQQFPDLHSELNLSSLELGDSALYFCASSSLDSPDSPLHFGNGTRLTVT.

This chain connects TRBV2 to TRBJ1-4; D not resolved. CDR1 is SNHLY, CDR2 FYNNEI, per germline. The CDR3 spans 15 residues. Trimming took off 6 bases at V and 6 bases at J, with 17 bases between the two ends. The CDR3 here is CASRYYSTQHEKLFF. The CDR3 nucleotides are TGTGCCAGCAGATATTACAGCACACAACATGAAAAACTGTTTTTT.

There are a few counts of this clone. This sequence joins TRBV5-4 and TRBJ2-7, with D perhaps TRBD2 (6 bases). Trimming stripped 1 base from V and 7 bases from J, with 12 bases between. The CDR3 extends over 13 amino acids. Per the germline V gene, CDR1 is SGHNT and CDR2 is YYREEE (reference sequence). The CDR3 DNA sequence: TGTGCCAGCAGCTTGTTACAGGCGGGGGAGCAGTACTTC. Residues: CASSLLQAGEQYF. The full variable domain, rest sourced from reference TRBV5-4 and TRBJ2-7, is ETGVTQSPTHLIKTRGQQVTLRCSSQSGHNTVSWYQQALGQGPQFIFQYYREEENGRGNFPPRFSGLQFPNYSSELNVNALELDDSALYLCASSLLQAGEQYFGPGTRLTVT.

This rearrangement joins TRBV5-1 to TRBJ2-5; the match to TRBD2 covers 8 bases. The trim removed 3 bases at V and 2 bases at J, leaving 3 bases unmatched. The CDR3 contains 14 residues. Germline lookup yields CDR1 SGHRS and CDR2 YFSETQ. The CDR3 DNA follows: TGCGCCAGCAGCTCTCCTAGCGGGCAAGAGACCCAGTACTTC. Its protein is CASSSPSGQETQYF. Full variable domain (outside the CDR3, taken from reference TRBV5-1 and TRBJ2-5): KAGVTQTPRYLIKTRGQQVTLSCSPISGHRSVSWYQQTPGQGLQFLFEYFSETQRNKGNFPGRFSGRQFSNSRSEMNVSTLELGDSALYLCASSSPSGQETQYFGPGTRLLVL.

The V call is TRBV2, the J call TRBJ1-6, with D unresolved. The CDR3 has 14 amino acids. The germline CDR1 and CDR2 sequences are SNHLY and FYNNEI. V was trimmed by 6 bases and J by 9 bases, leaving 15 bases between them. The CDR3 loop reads CASSRANDGSPLHF. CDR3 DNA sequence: TGTGCCAGCAGCCGGGCCAACGACGGTTCACCCCTCCACTTT.

CDR3 loop: CASSLGTSGGSPLHF. CDR3 sequence (DNA): TGCGCCAGCAGCTTGGGGACCAGCGGAGGTTCACCCCTCCACTTT. This chain uses TRBV5-1 with TRBJ1-6; D gene unclear. Germline V gene lookup returns CDR1 SGHRS and CDR2 YFSETQ. Trimming shortened V by 0 bases and J by 9 bases, and 13 bases separated the two germline ends. The CDR3 runs 15 residues.

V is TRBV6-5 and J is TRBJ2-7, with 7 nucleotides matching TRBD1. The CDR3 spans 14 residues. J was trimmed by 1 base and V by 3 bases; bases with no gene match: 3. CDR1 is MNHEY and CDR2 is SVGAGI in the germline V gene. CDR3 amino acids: CASSYGDRSYEQYF. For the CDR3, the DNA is TGTGCCAGCAGTTATGGGGACAGATCCTACGAGCAGTACTTC.

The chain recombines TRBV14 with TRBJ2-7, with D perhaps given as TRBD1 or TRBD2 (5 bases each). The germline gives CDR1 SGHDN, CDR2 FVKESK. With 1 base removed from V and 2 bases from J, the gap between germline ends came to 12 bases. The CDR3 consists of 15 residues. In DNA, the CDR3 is TGTGCCAGCAGCCAAGTCGGGACGGCGACCTACGAGCAGTACTTC. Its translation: CASSQVGTATYEQYF.

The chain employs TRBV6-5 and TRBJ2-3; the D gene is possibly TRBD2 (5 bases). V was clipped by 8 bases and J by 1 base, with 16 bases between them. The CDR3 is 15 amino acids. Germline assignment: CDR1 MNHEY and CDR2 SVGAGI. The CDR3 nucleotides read TGTGCCAGCCTACCCCGGACTGCGGGCACAGATACGCAGTATTTT. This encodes CASLPRTAGTDTQYF.

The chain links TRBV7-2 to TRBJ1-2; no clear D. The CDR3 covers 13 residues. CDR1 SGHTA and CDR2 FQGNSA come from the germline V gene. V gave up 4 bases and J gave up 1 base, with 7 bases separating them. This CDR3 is CASSSTGNYGYTF. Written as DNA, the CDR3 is TGTGCCAGCAGCTCAACGGGTAACTATGGCTACACCTTC. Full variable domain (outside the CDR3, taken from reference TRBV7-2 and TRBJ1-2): GAGVSQSPSNKVTEKGKDVELRCDPISGHTALYWYRQSLGQGLEFLIYFQGNSAPDKSGLPSDRFSAERTGGSVSTLTIQRTQQEDSAVYLCASSSTGNYGYTFGSGTRLTVV.